This T cell receptor (beta chain) is drawn from a study of T cells in Graves' hyperthyroidism and ophthalmopathy. Study outcomes and limitations: Ophthalmopathy was separated from stable hyperthyroidism by a 13 V-J model.

V was shortened by 7 bases and J by 5 bases, with 12 bases between the two germline ends. The germline CDR1 and CDR2 sequences are GTSNPN and SVGIG (reference sequence). CDR3 length: 13 amino acids. RNA transcripts were the template for amplifying TCR beta CDR3 regions. First-round RT-PCR with HTBI primers amplified the TCR CDR3 region. One entry per CDR3 protein, called by TCRdb with MiXCR from the multiplex PCR reads. This table holds around 580,000 distinct CDR3 sequences, approximately 15% found once. Patients counted as stable if ophthalmopathy did not develop within 18 months. Among the patients, aged 18 to 65, hyperthyroidism was newly diagnosed and had lasted under 2 months. Clinical symptoms, serum thyroxine, TRAb, thyroid ultrasound and orbital computed tomography informed diagnoses. The sample holds many counts of this clonotype. What it recognizes is unknown.

The receptor comes from a woman younger than 35 with Graves' hyperthyroidism. The chain joins TRBV30 to TRBJ1-6; D might be TRBD1 (5 bases). Sequencing was performed on blood. The chain's CDR3 is CALSSGDNSPLHF. Written as DNA, the CDR3 is TGTGCCTTAAGCTCGGGGGATAATTCACCCCTCCACTTT.